This T cell receptor (beta chain) was recorded in a study of technical replicates of blood from several donors. Produced via immunoSEQ multiplex PCR; TCRdb's table is partial and in-frame only. The repertoire holds tens of thousands of clones, with roughly 96% as singletons. The CDR3 contains 17 residues. Trimming removed 2 bases at V and 0 bases at J, with 13 bases between. Germline values: CDR1 SGHTA, CDR2 FQGNSA. The material sequenced was T cells isolated from PBMCs. V usage is TRBV7-2 and J usage is TRBJ1-4, with a tentative D call TRBD1 (5 bases). The source of this sequence is a human donor in good health. The CDR3 nucleotides are TGTGCCAGCAGCTTACGGTGGCCGACAGCAACTAATGAAAAACTGTTTTTT. Its translation is CASSLRWPTATNEKLFF.